This TCR beta chain was profiled in a study of T cell clonality in common variable immunodeficiency. The CDR3 loop spans 13 amino acids. V was trimmed by 3 bases and J by 7 bases, leaving 13 bases between them. CDR1 is SGHKS, CDR2 YYEKEE, per germline (reference sequence). This clone was found many times. The observed sequence ends 3 residues before the CDR3 terminus, with the missing tail filled in from the germline J gene. Profiled with immunoSEQ multiplex PCR; TCRdb holds only in-frame clones, not every one. The sample yields about 42,000 clones, without any singletons. This clonotype was sampled from a person between 18 and 69 years old in good health. The chain recombines TRBV5-5 with TRBJ1-2; the D gene is possibly TRBD1 (6 bases). The specimen was peripheral blood mononuclear cells. The CDR3 loop reads CASSSAGGSGYTF. The sequenced part of the CDR3 DNA is TGTGCCAGCAGCTCCGCGGGGGGCTCTGGC.